This T cell receptor beta chain was sequenced for a study of OX40 agonist ivuxolimab in advanced cancers. The method was immunoSEQ multiplex PCR; TCRdb's version includes in-frame clones alone and lacks a portion of them. The profile covers some 100,000 clones, with roughly nine tenths appearing a single time and approximately 0.3% taken by the ten largest. This CDR3 has 15 residues. Germline loops: CDR1 SGDLS, CDR2 YYNGEE. Trimming removed 4 bases at V and 2 bases at J, with 13 bases between. Points on this clone: The antigen is not known.

Whole-study results and caveats: Fewer expanded clones were found on average in CD4+ than in CD8+ T cells. Undetermined was the antigen specificity of the expanded peripheral T cells.

Specimen: CD4+ or CD8+ T cells sorted from blood, collected in a trial of the OX40 agonist ivuxolimab. This TCR derives from an adult with an advanced solid tumor such as melanoma, head and neck, liver or kidney cancer. The genes are TRBV9 and TRBJ1-3; D is perhaps TRBD1 (6 bases). The CDR3, as DNA: TGTGCCAGCAGCTCCAGAGGGGGGACTGGAAACACCATATATTTT. Its protein is CASSSRGGTGNTIYF.